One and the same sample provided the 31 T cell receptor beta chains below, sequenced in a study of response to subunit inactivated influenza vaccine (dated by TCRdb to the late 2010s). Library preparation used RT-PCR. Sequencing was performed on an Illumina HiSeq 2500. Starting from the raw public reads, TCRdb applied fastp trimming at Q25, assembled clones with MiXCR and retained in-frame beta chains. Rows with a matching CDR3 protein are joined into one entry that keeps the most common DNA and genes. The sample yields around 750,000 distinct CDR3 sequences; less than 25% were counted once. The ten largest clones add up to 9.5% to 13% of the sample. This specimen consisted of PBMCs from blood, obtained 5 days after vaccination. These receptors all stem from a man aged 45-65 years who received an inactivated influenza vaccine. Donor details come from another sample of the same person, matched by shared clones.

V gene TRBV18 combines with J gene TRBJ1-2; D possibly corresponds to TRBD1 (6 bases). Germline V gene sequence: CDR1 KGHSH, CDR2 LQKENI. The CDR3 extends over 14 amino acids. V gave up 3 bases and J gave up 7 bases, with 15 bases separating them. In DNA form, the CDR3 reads TGTGCCAGCTCACCCCCATCGGGGGGCGTTGGCTACACCTTC. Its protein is CASSPPSGGVGYTF. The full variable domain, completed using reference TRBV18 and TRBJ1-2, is NAGVMQNPRHLVRRRGQEARLRCSPMKGHSHVYWYRQLPEEGLKFMVYLQKENIIDESGMPKERFSAEFPKEGPSILRIQQVVRGDSAAYFCASSPPSGGVGYTFGSGTRLTVV.

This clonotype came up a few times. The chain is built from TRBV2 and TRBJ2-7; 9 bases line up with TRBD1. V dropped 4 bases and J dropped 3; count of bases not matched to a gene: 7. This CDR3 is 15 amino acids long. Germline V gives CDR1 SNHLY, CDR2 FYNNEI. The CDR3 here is CASSANRGPYYEQYF. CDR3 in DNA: TGTGCCAGCAGTGCCAACAGGGGGCCGTACTACGAGCAGTACTTC.

This CDR3 is CSVSRAYEQYF. Here the CDR3 DNA reads TGCAGCGTTTCCAGGGCCTACGAGCAGTACTTC. The chain recombines TRBV29-1 with TRBJ2-7, with a tentative D call TRBD1 (5 bases). Trimming took off 5 bases at V and 2 bases at J, with 7 bases between the two ends. CDR3 length equals 11 residues. From germline, CDR1 is SQVTM and CDR2 ANQGSEA.

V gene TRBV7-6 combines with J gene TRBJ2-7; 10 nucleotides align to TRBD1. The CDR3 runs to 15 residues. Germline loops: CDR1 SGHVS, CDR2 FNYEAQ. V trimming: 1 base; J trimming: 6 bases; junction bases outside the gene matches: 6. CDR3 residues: CASSLVGTGVGEQYF. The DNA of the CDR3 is TGTGCCAGCAGCTTAGTTGGGACAGGGGTTGGCGAGCAGTACTTC.

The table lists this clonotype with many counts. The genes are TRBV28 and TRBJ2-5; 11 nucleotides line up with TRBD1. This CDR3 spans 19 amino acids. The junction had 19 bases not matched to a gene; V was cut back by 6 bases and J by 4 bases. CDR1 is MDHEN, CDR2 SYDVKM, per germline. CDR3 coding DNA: TGTGCCAGCAGCAACGATTCCGGGACAGGGGGACACTCTGTAGAGACCCAGTACTTC. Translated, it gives CASSNDSGTGGHSVETQYF.

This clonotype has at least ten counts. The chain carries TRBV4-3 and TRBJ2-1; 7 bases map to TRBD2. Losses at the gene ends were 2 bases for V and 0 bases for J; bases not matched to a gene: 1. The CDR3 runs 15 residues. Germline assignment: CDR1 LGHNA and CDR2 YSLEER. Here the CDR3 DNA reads TGCGCCAGCAGCCAAAGACTAGCCTCCTACAATGAGCAGTTCTTC. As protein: CASSQRLASYNEQFF.

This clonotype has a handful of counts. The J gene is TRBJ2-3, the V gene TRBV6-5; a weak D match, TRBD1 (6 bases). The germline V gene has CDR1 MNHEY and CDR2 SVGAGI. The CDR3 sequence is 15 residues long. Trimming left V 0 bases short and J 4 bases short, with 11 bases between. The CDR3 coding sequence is TGTGCCAGCAGTTACTCGGGTGGGGGCGCAGATACGCAGTATTTT. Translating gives CASSYSGGGADTQYF.

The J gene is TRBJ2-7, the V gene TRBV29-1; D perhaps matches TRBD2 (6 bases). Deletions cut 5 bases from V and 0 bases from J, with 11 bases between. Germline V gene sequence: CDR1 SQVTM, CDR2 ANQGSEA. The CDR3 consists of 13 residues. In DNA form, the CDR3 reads TGCAGCGTTAGTGGGAGGAGCTCCTACGAGCAGTACTTC. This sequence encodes CSVSGRSSYEQYF.

CDR3 in amino acids: CSARDGHRQKDEQYF. The DNA for the CDR3 is TGCAGTGCTAGAGACGGACACAGACAGAAGGACGAGCAGTACTTC. V is TRBV20-1 and J is TRBJ2-7, with TRBD1 as a possible D gene (5 bases). The CDR3 contains 15 residues. Trimming shortened V by 0 bases and J by 5 bases, and 17 bases separated the two germline ends. Germline V gene sequence: CDR1 DFQATT, CDR2 SNEGSKA (reference sequence).

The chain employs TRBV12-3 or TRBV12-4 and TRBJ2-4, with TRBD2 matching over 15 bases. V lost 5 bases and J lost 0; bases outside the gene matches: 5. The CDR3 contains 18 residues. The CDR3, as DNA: TGTGCCAGCAGTGGGACTAGCGGGGGGTGGAGAGCCAAAAACATTCAGTACTTC. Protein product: CASSGTSGGWRAKNIQYF.

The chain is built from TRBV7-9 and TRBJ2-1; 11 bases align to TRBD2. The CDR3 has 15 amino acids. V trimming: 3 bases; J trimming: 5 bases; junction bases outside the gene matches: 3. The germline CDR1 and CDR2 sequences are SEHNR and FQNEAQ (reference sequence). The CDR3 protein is CASSLGLAADNEQFF. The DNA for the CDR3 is TGTGCCAGCAGCTTGGGACTAGCGGCGGACAATGAGCAGTTCTTC.

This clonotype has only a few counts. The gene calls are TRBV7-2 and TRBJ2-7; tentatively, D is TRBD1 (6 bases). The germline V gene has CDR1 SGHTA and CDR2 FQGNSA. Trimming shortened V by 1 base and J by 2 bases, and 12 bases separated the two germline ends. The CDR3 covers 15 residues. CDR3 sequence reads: CASSLGARGTYEQYF. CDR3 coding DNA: TGTGCCAGCAGCTTAGGAGCCAGGGGCACCTACGAGCAGTACTTC.

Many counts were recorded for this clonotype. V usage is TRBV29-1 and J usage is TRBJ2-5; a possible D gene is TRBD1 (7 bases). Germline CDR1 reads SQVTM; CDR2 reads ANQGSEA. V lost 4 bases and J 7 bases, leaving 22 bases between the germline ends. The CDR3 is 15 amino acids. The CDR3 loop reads CSVAIETGRGGTQYF. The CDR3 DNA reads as TGCAGCGTTGCTATTGAGACAGGGCGGGGCGGGACCCAGTACTTC.

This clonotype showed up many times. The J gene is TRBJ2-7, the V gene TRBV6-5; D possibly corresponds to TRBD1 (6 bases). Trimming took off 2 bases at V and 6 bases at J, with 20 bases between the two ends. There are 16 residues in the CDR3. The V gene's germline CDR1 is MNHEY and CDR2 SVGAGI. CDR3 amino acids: CASSYQYRDKGFEQYF. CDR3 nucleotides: TGTGCCAGCAGTTACCAATACCGGGACAAGGGATTCGAGCAGTACTTC.

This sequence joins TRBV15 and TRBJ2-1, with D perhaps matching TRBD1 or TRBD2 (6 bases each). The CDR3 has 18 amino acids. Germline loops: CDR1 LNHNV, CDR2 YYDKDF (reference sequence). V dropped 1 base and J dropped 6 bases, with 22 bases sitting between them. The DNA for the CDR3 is TGTGCCACCAGCAGAGGAATAGACTCGTCGGGGGCTTTCAATGAGCAGTTCTTC. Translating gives CATSRGIDSSGAFNEQFF.

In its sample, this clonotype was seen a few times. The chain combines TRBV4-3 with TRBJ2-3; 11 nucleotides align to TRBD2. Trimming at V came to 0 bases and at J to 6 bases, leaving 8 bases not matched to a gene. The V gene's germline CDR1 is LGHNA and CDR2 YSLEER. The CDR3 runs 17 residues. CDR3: CASSQDPTSGMADTQYF. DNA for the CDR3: TGCGCCAGCAGCCAAGATCCGACTAGCGGGATGGCGGATACGCAGTATTTT.

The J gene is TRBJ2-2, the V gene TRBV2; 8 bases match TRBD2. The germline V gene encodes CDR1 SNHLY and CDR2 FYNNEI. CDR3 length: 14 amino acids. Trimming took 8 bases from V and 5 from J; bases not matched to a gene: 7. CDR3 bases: TGTGCCAGCGGAAGCGGGAGAGGAACCGGGGAGCTGTTTTTT. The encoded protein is CASGSGRGTGELFF.

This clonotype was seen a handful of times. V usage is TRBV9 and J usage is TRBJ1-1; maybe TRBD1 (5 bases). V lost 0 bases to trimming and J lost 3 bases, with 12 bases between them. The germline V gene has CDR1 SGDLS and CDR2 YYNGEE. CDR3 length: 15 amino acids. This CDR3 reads CASSVEGRLDTEAFF. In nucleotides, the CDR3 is TGTGCCAGCAGCGTAGAGGGGCGGTTGGACACTGAAGCTTTCTTT.

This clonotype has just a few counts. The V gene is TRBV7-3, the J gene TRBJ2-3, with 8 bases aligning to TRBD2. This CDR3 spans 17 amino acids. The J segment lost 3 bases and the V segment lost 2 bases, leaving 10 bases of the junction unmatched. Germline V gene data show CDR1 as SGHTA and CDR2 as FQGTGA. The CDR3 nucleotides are TGTGCCAGCAGCTTAGCCCCCGCCGGGACTAGGACAGATACGCAGTATTTT. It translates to CASSLAPAGTRTDTQYF.

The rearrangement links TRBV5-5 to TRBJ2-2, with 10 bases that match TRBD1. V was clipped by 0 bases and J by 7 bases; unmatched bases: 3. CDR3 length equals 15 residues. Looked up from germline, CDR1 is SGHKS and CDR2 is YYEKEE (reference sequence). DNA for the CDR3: TGTGCCAGCAGCTTGGCGGGACAGGGGCTCGGGGAGCTGTTTTTT. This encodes CASSLAGQGLGELFF.

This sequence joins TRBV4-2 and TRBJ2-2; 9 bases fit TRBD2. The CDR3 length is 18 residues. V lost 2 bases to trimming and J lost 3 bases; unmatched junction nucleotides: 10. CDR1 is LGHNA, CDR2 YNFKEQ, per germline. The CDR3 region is CASSQNYRRGRDTGELFF. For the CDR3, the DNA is TGTGCCAGCAGCCAAAACTACCGGCGCGGGAGGGACACCGGGGAGCTGTTTTTT.

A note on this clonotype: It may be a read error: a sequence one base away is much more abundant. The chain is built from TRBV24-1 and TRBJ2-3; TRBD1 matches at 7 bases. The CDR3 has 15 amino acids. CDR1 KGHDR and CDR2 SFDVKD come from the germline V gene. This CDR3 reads CTTSDPTNRGDTQYF. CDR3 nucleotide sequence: TGTACCACCAGTGACCCTACAAACAGGGGCGATACGCAGTATTTT.

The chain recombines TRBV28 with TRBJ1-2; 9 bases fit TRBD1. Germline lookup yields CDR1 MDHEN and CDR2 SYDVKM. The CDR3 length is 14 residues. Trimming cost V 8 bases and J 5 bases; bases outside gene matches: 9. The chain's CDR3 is CASPRDRVGYGYTF. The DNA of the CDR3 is TGTGCCAGCCCTAGGGACAGGGTGGGGTATGGCTACACCTTC.

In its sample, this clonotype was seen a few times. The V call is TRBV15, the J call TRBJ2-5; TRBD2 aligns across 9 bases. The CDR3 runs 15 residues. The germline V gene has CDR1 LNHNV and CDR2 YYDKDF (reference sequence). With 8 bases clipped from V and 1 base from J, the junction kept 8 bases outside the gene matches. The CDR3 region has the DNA TGTGCCACCCGAGACGGGACTAGCAGCCAAGAGACCCAGTACTTC. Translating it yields CATRDGTSSQETQYF.

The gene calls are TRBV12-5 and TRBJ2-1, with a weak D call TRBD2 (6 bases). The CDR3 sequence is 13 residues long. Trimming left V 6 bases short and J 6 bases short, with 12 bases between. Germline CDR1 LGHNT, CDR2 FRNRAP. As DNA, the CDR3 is TGTGCTAGTGGCCCCCGGGACTTCAATGAGCAGTTCTTC. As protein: CASGPRDFNEQFF. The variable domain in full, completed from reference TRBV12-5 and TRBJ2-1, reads DARVTQTPRHKVTEMGQEVTMRCQPILGHNTVFWYRQTMMQGLELLAYFRNRAPLDDSGMPKDRFSAEMPDATLATLKIQPSEPRDSAVYFCASGPRDFNEQFFGPGTRLTVL.

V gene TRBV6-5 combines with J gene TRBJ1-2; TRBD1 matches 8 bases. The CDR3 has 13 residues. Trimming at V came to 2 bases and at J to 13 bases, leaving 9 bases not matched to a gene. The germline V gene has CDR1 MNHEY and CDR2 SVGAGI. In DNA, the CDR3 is TGTGCCAGCAGTTACCCGGGACAGGCCCCTTGCACCTTC. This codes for CASSYPGQAPCTF.

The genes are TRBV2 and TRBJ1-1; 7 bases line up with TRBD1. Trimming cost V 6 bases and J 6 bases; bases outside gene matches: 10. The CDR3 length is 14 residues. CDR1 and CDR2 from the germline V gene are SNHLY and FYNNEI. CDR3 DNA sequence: TGTGCCAGCAGGGGGACAGCAGTCTTCTCTGAAGCTTTCTTT. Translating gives CASRGTAVFSEAFF.

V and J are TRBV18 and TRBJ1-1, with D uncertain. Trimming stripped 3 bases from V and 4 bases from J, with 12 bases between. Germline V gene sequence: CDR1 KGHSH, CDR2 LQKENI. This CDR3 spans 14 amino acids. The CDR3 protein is CASSPGGGSTEAFF. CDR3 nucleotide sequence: TGTGCCAGCTCACCGGGAGGTGGAAGCACTGAAGCTTTCTTT.

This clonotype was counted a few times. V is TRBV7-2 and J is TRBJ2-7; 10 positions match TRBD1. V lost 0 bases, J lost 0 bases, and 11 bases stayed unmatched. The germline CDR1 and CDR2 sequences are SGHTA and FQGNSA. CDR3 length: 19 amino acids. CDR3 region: CASSLAPFPGTGDSYEQYF. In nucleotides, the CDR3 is TGTGCCAGCAGCTTAGCGCCTTTCCCAGGGACAGGGGACTCCTACGAGCAGTACTTC.

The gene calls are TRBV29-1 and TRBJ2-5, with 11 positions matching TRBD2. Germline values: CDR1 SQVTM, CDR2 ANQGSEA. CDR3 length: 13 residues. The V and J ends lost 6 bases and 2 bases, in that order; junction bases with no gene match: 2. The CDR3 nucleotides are TGCAGCGTGAGACTAGCGGGGCAAGAGACCCAGTACTTC. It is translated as CSVRLAGQETQYF.

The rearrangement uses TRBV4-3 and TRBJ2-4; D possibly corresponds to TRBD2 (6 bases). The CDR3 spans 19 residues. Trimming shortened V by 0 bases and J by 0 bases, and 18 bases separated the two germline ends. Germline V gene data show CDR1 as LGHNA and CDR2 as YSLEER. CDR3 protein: CASSQERLAELLAKNIQYF. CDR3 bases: TGCGCCAGCAGCCAAGAAAGGTTAGCGGAACTACTAGCCAAAAACATTCAGTACTTC.